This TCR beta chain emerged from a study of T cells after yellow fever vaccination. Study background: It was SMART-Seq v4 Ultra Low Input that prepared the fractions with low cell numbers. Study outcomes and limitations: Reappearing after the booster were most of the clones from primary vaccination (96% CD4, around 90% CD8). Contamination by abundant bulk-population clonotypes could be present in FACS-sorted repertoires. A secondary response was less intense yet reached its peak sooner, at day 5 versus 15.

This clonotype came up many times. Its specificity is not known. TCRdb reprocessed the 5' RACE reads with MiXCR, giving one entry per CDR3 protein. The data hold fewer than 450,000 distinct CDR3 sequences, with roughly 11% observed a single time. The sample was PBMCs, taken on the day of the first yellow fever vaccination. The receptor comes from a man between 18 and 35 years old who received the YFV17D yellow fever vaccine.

The DNA of the CDR3 is TGTGCCAGCAGCTTGCGTGAAGCCTACGAGCAGTACTTC. This gives the protein CASSLREAYEQYF. V is TRBV5-5 and J is TRBJ2-7, with D unclear. From germline, CDR1 is SGHKS and CDR2 YYEKEE (reference sequence). The germline V and J ends were trimmed by 1 base and 2 bases, with 7 bases remaining between them. The CDR3 covers 13 residues.